This T cell receptor beta chain was captured by sequencing in a study of blood T cell repertoires in COVID-19. The CDR3 runs 15 residues. Trimming removed 0 bases at V and 4 bases at J, with 10 bases between. The germline CDR1 and CDR2 sequences are PRHDT and FYEKMQ (reference sequence). Some clones are missing from TCRdb's copy, which holds only in-frame ones; the method was immunoSEQ multiplex PCR. The sample has roughly 110,000 clones; 88% are singletons. The sequenced sample consisted of peripheral blood. The origin of this receptor is a man aged 45-65 years with active or convalescent COVID-19. The genes are TRBV13 and TRBJ1-5; D is undetermined. CDR3 nucleotide sequence: TGTGCCAGCAGCTTAGGATCACCGAGGAATCAGCCCCAGCATTTT. It encodes CASSLGSPRNQPQHF.